The next 17 T cell receptor beta chains were all read from a single sample in a study of Graves' ophthalmopathy and Graves' hyperthyroidism. As the template, RNA transcripts were used to amplify TCR beta CDR3 regions. Amplification began with first-round RT-PCR using HTBI primers, then second-round multiplex PCR was performed. TCRdb reprocessed the multiplex PCR reads with MiXCR, giving one entry per CDR3 protein. This sample has 650,000 to 900,000 distinct CDR3 sequences, with roughly 40% found just once. Sequenced: peripheral blood. The receptors here all came from an adult man with Graves' ophthalmopathy.

This chain joins TRBV15 and TRBJ1-2; perhaps TRBD1 as D (5 bases). Germline CDR1 LNHNV, CDR2 YYDKDF (reference sequence). The CDR3 is made up of 16 amino acids. The ends were cut back, 0 bases at V and 2 bases at J, with 13 bases in the middle. The CDR3 sequence is CATSRDRGVGNYGYTF. In DNA form, the CDR3 reads TGTGCCACCAGCAGAGATCGGGGGGTGGGAAACTATGGCTACACCTTC.

This clonotype was picked up many times. The genes are TRBV5-1 and TRBJ1-4; 9 bases map to TRBD1. The CDR3 consists of 14 residues. With 5 bases clipped from V and 8 bases from J, the junction kept 7 bases outside the gene matches. Germline CDR1 is SGHRS and CDR2 is YFSETQ. CDR3 in DNA: TGCGCCAGCAGAGAGACAGGGGGTGAGGAAAAACTGTTTTTT. It is translated as CASRETGGEEKLFF.

This clonotype appeared many times. The chain combines TRBV20-1 with TRBJ1-1; D unresolved. The CDR3 is 12 amino acids. Germline V gene data show CDR1 as DFQATT and CDR2 as SNEGSKA (reference sequence). Trimming removed 5 bases from V and 1 base from J, with 8 bases in between. The CDR3, as DNA: TGCAGTGCTTCCAGGACGAACACTGAAGCTTTCTTT. Translated: CSASRTNTEAFF.

This clonotype was detected many times. The rearrangement uses TRBV4-1 and TRBJ1-1; possibly TRBD1 for D (5 bases). V lost 5 bases to trimming and J lost 1 base, with 11 bases between them. Germline CDR1 MGHRA, CDR2 YSYEKL. The CDR3 is made up of 14 amino acids. The DNA of the CDR3 is TGCGCCAGCAGCTACGGACACCGGAACACTGAAGCTTTCTTT. This codes for CASSYGHRNTEAFF.

The sample holds a few counts of this clonotype. CDR3 nucleotides: TGCGCCAGCAGCTGGGACCCGGCCGGGGAGCTGTTTTTT. It encodes CASSWDPAGELFF. The V call is TRBV5-1, the J call TRBJ2-2; D could derive from TRBD1 or TRBD2 (5 bases each). The CDR3 length is 13 residues. V was shortened by 3 bases and J by 6 bases, with 9 bases between the two germline ends. Germline V gene data show CDR1 as SGHRS and CDR2 as YFSETQ.

This clonotype was seen a handful of times. The chain employs TRBV4-1 and TRBJ1-1, with D possibly matching TRBD1 (6 bases). CDR3 length: 13 amino acids. Trimming removed 8 bases at V and 3 bases at J, with 13 bases between. Germline V lookup: CDR1 MGHRA, CDR2 YSYEKL. CDR3 coding DNA: TGCGCCAGCGGCAGGGGCGCCCACACTGAAGCTTTCTTT. It yields the protein CASGRGAHTEAFF.

This clonotype came up many times. The chain combines TRBV7-2 with TRBJ1-1; no definite D call. V gave up 5 bases and J gave up 1 base, with 11 bases separating them. The germline V gene encodes CDR1 SGHTA and CDR2 FQGNSA. The CDR3 is 14 amino acids. The CDR3 loop reads CASSLPGSNTEAFF. CDR3 in DNA: TGTGCCAGCAGCCTGCCTGGATCGAACACTGAAGCTTTCTTT.

V gene TRBV9 combines with J gene TRBJ1-6; D is uncertain. Germline CDR1 is SGDLS and CDR2 is YYNGEE. V was clipped by 4 bases and J by 10 bases, with 18 bases between them. The CDR3 length is 15 residues. The CDR3 reads CASSPREAERSPLHF. As DNA, the CDR3 is TGTGCCAGCAGCCCCCGGGAGGCGGAAAGGTCACCCCTCCACTTT.

This clonotype was detected ten times or more. The V gene is TRBV12-3 or TRBV12-4, the J gene TRBJ2-2; D gene ambiguous. V was pared by 4 bases and J by 7 bases, with 10 bases between. This CDR3 has 13 residues. For the CDR3, the DNA is TGTGCCAGCAGTTCACAATCAGTCGGGGAGCTGTTTTTT. Protein product: CASSSQSVGELFF.

This clonotype was seen repeatedly, ten times or more. The chain employs TRBV7-8 and TRBJ2-7; 13 bases align to TRBD2. CDR3 size: 15 residues. Germline CDR1 is SGHVS and CDR2 is FQNEAQ. Unmatched junction bases numbered 9, after V lost 8 bases and J lost 5 bases. CDR3 sequence reads: CASGGLAGIRDEQYF. The CDR3 region has the DNA TGTGCCAGCGGGGGACTAGCGGGGATCAGGGACGAGCAGTACTTC.

The J gene is TRBJ2-2, the V gene TRBV7-9; either TRBD1 or TRBD2 may supply D (5 bases each). CDR1 is SEHNR, CDR2 FQNEAQ, per germline (reference sequence). This CDR3 spans 16 amino acids. Trimming left V 2 bases short and J 4 bases short, with 14 bases between. As DNA, the CDR3 is TGTGCCAGCAGCTTAACGAGGGACCCCCTCACCGGGGAGCTGTTTTTT. The encoded protein is CASSLTRDPLTGELFF.

The chain joins TRBV20-1 to TRBJ2-5; D might be TRBD1 or TRBD2, each matching 6 bases. The germline CDR1 and CDR2 sequences are DFQATT and SNEGSKA (reference sequence). With 3 bases removed from V and 5 bases from J, the gap between germline ends came to 13 bases. The CDR3 is made up of 13 amino acids. CDR3 bases: TGCAGTGCTAGGGAGGACAGCGGGGAGACCCAGTACTTC. Translating gives CSAREDSGETQYF.

The J gene is TRBJ2-2, the V gene TRBV25-1; 12 positions match TRBD2. The CDR3 has 17 residues. The V gene's germline CDR1 is MGHDK and CDR2 SYGVNS. The ends lost 6 bases at V and 0 bases at J; junction bases unmatched: 5. In nucleotides, the CDR3 is TGTGCCAGCAGACTGACTAGCGGGGGTACGAACACCGGGGAGCTGTTTTTT. Protein sequence: CASRLTSGGTNTGELFF. The full variable domain, its missing parts supplied by reference TRBV25-1 and TRBJ2-2, is EADIYQTPRYLVIGTGKKITLECSQTMGHDKMYWYQQDPGMELHLIHYSYGVNSTEKGDLSSESTVSRIRTEHFPLTLESARPSHTSQYLCASRLTSGGTNTGELFFGEGSRLTVL.

Turning to this clonotype: With a much larger clone just one base away, this may be a read error. This rearrangement joins TRBV11-2 to TRBJ1-1; D is undetermined. Per the germline V gene, CDR1 is SGHAT and CDR2 is FQNNGV. This CDR3 has 15 amino acids. The CDR3, as DNA: TGTGCCGGCAGCTTAGAGCGGTCACCGAACACTGAAGCTTTCTTT. Translating it yields CAGSLERSPNTEAFF.

This clonotype has ten or more counts. This chain joins TRBV10-3 and TRBJ2-7, with 12 bases identical to TRBD2. Germline values: CDR1 ENHRY, CDR2 SYGVKD. The CDR3 length is 14 residues. Losses at the gene ends were 9 bases for V and 4 bases for J; bases not matched to a gene: 7. This CDR3 reads CAISSGRAGYEQYF. The CDR3 nucleotides are TGTGCCATATCTAGCGGGAGGGCCGGTTACGAGCAGTACTTC.

V is TRBV6-2 or TRBV6-3 and J is TRBJ2-5; 9 positions agree with TRBD2. There are 14 residues in the CDR3. V was clipped by 6 bases and J by 2 bases; unmatched bases: 4. The germline V gene has CDR1 MNHEY and CDR2 SVGEGT. In DNA, the CDR3 is TGTGCCAGCAGGTCACTAGCGGGTCAAGAGACCCAGTACTTC. Amino acid sequence: CASRSLAGQETQYF.

A word on this clonotype: One end of the junction does not line up with germline, which may come from a read error. The chain links TRBV10-3 to TRBJ1-4; 7 bases fit TRBD1. The CDR3 is 15 amino acids. CDR1 ENHRY and CDR2 SYGVKD come from the germline V gene. The CDR3, as DNA: TGTGCCAGCAGTCTCCCGACAGGGCTGGGTGAAAAACTGTTTTTT. It encodes CASSLPTGLGEKLFF.